Each of the 31 T cell receptor beta chains below was sequenced from the same sample in a study of cytomegalovirus exposure and HLA in healthy donors. Vbeta (60) and Jbeta (13) primers were used in the PCR. Libraries were prepared by immunoSEQ multiplex PCR; TCRdb keeps only in-frame clonotypes and omits some of them. Counted here are 150,000 to 200,000 clones, roughly 80% occurring once; the ten biggest clones make up around 8.3%. The sequenced sample consisted of PBMCs. Receptors were obtained from a middle-aged woman in good health and CMV-seropositive.

This clone was recorded once. The CDR3 region is CASSMQYTGELFF. The CDR3 DNA sequence: TGTGCCAGCAGTATGCAGTACACCGGGGAGCTGTTTTTT. The rearrangement uses TRBV28 and TRBJ2-2; D gene ambiguous. Germline lookup yields CDR1 MDHEN and CDR2 SYDVKM. The V end was cut by 5 bases, the J end by 3 bases, with 7 bases between. The CDR3 length is 13 residues.

V and J are TRBV7-2 and TRBJ2-4; 8 bases line up with TRBD2. The CDR3 extends over 15 amino acids. CDR1 is SGHTA, CDR2 FQGNSA, per germline. The J segment lost 7 bases and the V segment lost 8 bases, leaving 13 bases of the junction unmatched. The chain's CDR3 is CASGKGWTSLNIQYF. Here the CDR3 DNA reads TGTGCCAGCGGAAAGGGGTGGACTAGCCTGAACATTCAGTACTTC. Full variable domain (remainder filled in from reference TRBV7-2 and TRBJ2-4): GAGVSQSPSNKVTEKGKDVELRCDPISGHTALYWYRQSLGQGLEFLIYFQGNSAPDKSGLPSDRFSAERTGGSVSTLTIQRTQQEDSAVYLCASGKGWTSLNIQYFGAGTRLSVL.

This clone showed up just a few times. The J gene is TRBJ1-1, the V gene TRBV18; D uncertain. The germline V gene encodes CDR1 KGHSH and CDR2 LQKENI. The CDR3 covers 17 residues. Between the trimmed V and J ends, which lost 0 bases and 0 bases, there was a span of 14 bases. CDR3 protein: CASSPPTVGRMNTEAFF. CDR3 DNA sequence: TGTGCCAGCTCACCACCAACAGTAGGGAGAATGAACACTGAAGCTTTCTTT.

In its sample, this clone was seen a few times. This chain connects TRBV29-1 to TRBJ2-7; 7 bases are a match to TRBD2. The V segment lost 3 bases and the J segment 0 bases; nucleotides outside the gene matches: 2. This CDR3 region has 13 residues. The germline CDR1 and CDR2 sequences are SQVTM and ANQGSEA. The CDR3 bases are TGCAGCGTTGAGGCGGGAGACTCCTACGAGCAGTACTTC. Encoded protein: CSVEAGDSYEQYF.

The CDR3 DNA is TGTGCCAGCAGTTTGGGGCAGGAGAATCAGCCCCAGCATTTT. It translates to CASSLGQENQPQHF. This sequence joins TRBV28 and TRBJ1-5, with TRBD1 as a possible D gene (5 bases). Germline CDR1 and CDR2: MDHEN and SYDVKM. The CDR3 sequence is 14 residues long. V lost 3 bases, J lost 4 bases, and 10 bases lay in between.

The V call is TRBV2, the J call TRBJ2-5; 7 bases fit TRBD1. CDR1 SNHLY and CDR2 FYNNEI come from the germline V gene. This CDR3 spans 15 amino acids. J gave up 5 bases and V 2 bases, and 8 bases lay outside the gene matches. CDR3 bases: TGTGCCAGCAGTGAAACAGGGGAAGGTGGGGAGACCCAGTACTTC. It is translated as CASSETGEGGETQYF.

The V gene is TRBV7-3, the J gene TRBJ1-5; unclear D gene. The V and J ends lost 4 bases and 0 bases respectively, with 13 bases between them. This CDR3 spans 16 amino acids. The germline CDR1 and CDR2 sequences are SGHTA and FQGTGA. The CDR3 loop is CASSSQRIYSNQPQHF. The DNA for the CDR3 is TGTGCCAGCAGCTCCCAGAGGATCTATAGCAATCAGCCCCAGCATTTT.

The CDR3 region is CASSLDGTGGFSGYTF. CDR3 bases: TGTGCCAGCAGCTTAGATGGGACAGGGGGCTTCTCTGGCTACACCTTC. The genes are TRBV7-8 and TRBJ1-2; 12 bases align to TRBD1. This CDR3 is 16 amino acids long. The V gene end was trimmed by 1 base and the J gene end by 7 bases; junction bases not matched to a gene: 7. Looked up from germline, CDR1 is SGHVS and CDR2 is FQNEAQ.

In its sample, this clone was seen once. The V gene is TRBV7-8, the J gene TRBJ2-3; D possibly corresponds to TRBD2 (6 bases). The germline gives CDR1 SGHVS, CDR2 FQNEAQ. The CDR3 consists of 17 residues. V shed 5 bases and J shed 0 bases, with 18 bases lying between them. CDR3 nucleotide sequence: TGTGCCAGCAGCCAGTCAGGAGGGGCATTGAGCACAGATACGCAGTATTTT. This gives the protein CASSQSGGALSTDTQYF.

The chain carries TRBV4-3 and TRBJ1-2, with 7 bases matching TRBD1. Trimming at V came to 3 bases and at J to 5 bases, leaving 9 bases not matched to a gene. The CDR3 is 15 amino acids. Germline CDR1 is LGHNA and CDR2 is YSLEER. The CDR3 here is CASSQGDRGGYGYTF. Written as DNA, the CDR3 is TGCGCCAGCAGCCAGGGGGACAGAGGGGGGTATGGCTACACCTTC.

This chain connects TRBV27 to TRBJ2-2; 14 bases match TRBD2. The germline gives CDR1 MNHEY, CDR2 SMNVEV (reference sequence). V shed 7 bases and J 6 bases; nucleotides not matched to a gene: 4. The CDR3 covers 15 residues. CDR3 sequence reads: CASNPGLAGAGELFF. The CDR3 bases are TGTGCCAGCAACCCGGGACTAGCGGGAGCCGGGGAGCTGTTTTTT.

This rearrangement joins TRBV7-6 to TRBJ2-3; D is possibly TRBD1 (5 bases). V lost 8 bases, J lost 4 bases, and 13 bases lay in between. The CDR3 has 13 amino acids. The germline V gene encodes CDR1 SGHVS and CDR2 FNYEAQ. The CDR3 protein is CASAGIDADTQYF. In nucleotides, the CDR3 is TGTGCCAGCGCAGGGATTGACGCAGATACGCAGTATTTT.

V gene TRBV18 combines with J gene TRBJ2-1, with D unclear. The CDR3 length is 16 residues. Between the trimmed V and J ends, which lost 0 bases and 2 bases, there was a span of 11 bases. CDR1 KGHSH and CDR2 LQKENI come from the germline V gene. The CDR3 reads CASSPPVQRAYNEQFF. For the CDR3, the DNA is TGTGCCAGCTCACCACCTGTCCAGCGTGCCTACAATGAGCAGTTCTTC.

The V and J genes are TRBV4-2 and TRBJ2-7, with 9 positions matching TRBD2. This CDR3 is built from 16 residues. Germline assignment: CDR1 LGHNA and CDR2 YNFKEQ. V shed 0 bases and J 6 bases; nucleotides not matched to a gene: 9. CDR3 sequence reads: CASSQDLQAGGREQYF. CDR3 nucleotide sequence: TGTGCCAGCAGCCAAGACCTCCAGGCGGGAGGGCGCGAGCAGTACTTC.

This clone is a singleton in its sample. The chain couples TRBV18 to TRBJ2-3; the match to TRBD2 covers 13 bases. The CDR3 length is 17 residues. The J segment lost 4 bases and the V segment lost 4 bases, leaving 8 bases of the junction unmatched. Germline V CDR1 and CDR2: KGHSH, LQKENI. The CDR3 nucleotides are TGTGCCAGCTCACGAGGGACTAGCGGGACAGGGTCAGATACGCAGTATTTT. Encoded protein: CASSRGTSGTGSDTQYF.

A note on this clone: Distinct nucleotide sequences in the sample also encode this CDR3. The chain employs TRBV6-4 and TRBJ1-5; 8 nucleotides agree with TRBD1. Looked up from germline, CDR1 is MRHNA and CDR2 is SNTAGT. CDR3 size: 13 residues. Losses at the gene ends were 3 bases for V and 6 bases for J; bases not matched to a gene: 1. The CDR3 loop reads CASSEQGGQPQHF. CDR3 coding DNA: TGTGCCAGCAGTGAACAGGGGGGTCAGCCCCAGCATTTT.

The chain recombines TRBV18 with TRBJ2-7, with 7 bases aligning to TRBD1. The germline V gene has CDR1 KGHSH and CDR2 LQKENI. There are 14 residues in the CDR3. After removal of 4 bases from V and 4 bases from J, the junction contained 7 bases not matched to a gene. The CDR3 protein is CASSLDRLKYEQYF. The CDR3 DNA reads as TGTGCCAGCTCACTGGACAGGCTAAAGTACGAGCAGTACTTC.

This clone occurred a few times. V is TRBV25-1 and J is TRBJ1-4; perhaps TRBD1 as D (6 bases). With 1 base removed from V and 1 base from J, the gap between germline ends came to 13 bases. The CDR3 loop spans 17 amino acids. Germline CDR1 is MGHDK and CDR2 is SYGVNS. The CDR3 here is CASSEWDILGTNEKLFF. The CDR3 region has the DNA TGTGCCAGCAGTGAATGGGACATTTTGGGAACTAATGAAAAACTGTTTTTT. Using reference TRBV25-1 and TRBJ1-4 for the parts outside the CDR3, the full variable domain is EADIYQTPRYLVIGTGKKITLECSQTMGHDKMYWYQQDPGMELHLIHYSYGVNSTEKGDLSSESTVSRIRTEHFPLTLESARPSHTSQYLCASSEWDILGTNEKLFFGSGTQLSVL.

The V call is TRBV2, the J call TRBJ1-5, with D unclear. The CDR3 is 15 amino acids. Germline lookup yields CDR1 SNHLY and CDR2 FYNNEI. The ends were cut back, 3 bases at V and 0 bases at J, with 9 bases in the middle. CDR3 coding DNA: TGTGCCAGCAGTGATGGAGGTATTAGCAATCAGCCCCAGCATTTT. It yields the protein CASSDGGISNQPQHF.

This clone has more than one count but fewer than ten. V and J are TRBV28 and TRBJ2-7, with 9 nucleotides matching TRBD2. Germline loops: CDR1 MDHEN, CDR2 SYDVKM. The CDR3 length is 14 residues. V lost 5 bases, J lost 9 bases, and 11 bases stayed unmatched. The CDR3 protein is CASSPGVAGAGQYF. The DNA for the CDR3 is TGTGCCAGCAGTCCGGGGGTAGCGGGGGCAGGGCAGTACTTC.

V gene TRBV7-3 combines with J gene TRBJ1-1; D is perhaps TRBD1 (5 bases). The germline V gene encodes CDR1 SGHTA and CDR2 FQGTGA. This CDR3 has 12 residues. V lost 2 bases and J 9 bases, leaving 10 bases between the germline ends. The CDR3 DNA reads as TGTGCCAGCAGCTTAGGCCAGGGTAAAGCTTTCTTT. The encoded protein is CASSLGQGKAFF.

The rearrangement uses TRBV6-1 and TRBJ1-5; D might be TRBD1 (6 bases). This CDR3 has 15 residues. Between the trimmed V and J ends, which lost 8 bases and 3 bases, there was a span of 17 bases. Per germline, CDR1 MNHNS and CDR2 SASEGT. The chain's CDR3 is CASRRGGFVNQPQHF. CDR3 sequence (DNA): TGTGCCAGCCGGAGGGGGGGGTTTGTCAATCAGCCCCAGCATTTT.

This sequence joins TRBV6-6 and TRBJ2-1; a weak D match, TRBD1 (5 bases). Germline values: CDR1 MNHNY, CDR2 SVGAGI (reference sequence). This CDR3 spans 14 amino acids. Between the trimmed V and J ends, which lost 2 bases and 3 bases, there was a span of 8 bases. CDR3 in DNA: TGTGCCAGCAGTTACACGACAGACTACAATGAGCAGTTCTTC. Translated: CASSYTTDYNEQFF.

This clone was detected only a few times. This chain links TRBV18 with TRBJ1-1; 7 bases match TRBD1. CDR3 size: 16 residues. Trimming at V came to 3 bases and at J to 4 bases, leaving 11 bases not matched to a gene. CDR1 and CDR2 from the germline V gene are KGHSH and LQKENI. CDR3 DNA: TGTGCCAGCTCACCTTCGTCAGGGGGGTCGGGCACTGAAGCTTTCTTT. This sequence encodes CASSPSSGGSGTEAFF.

V and J are TRBV7-9 and TRBJ1-1; the match to TRBD1 covers 10 bases. The CDR3 totals 15 residues. The V and J ends lost 4 bases and 2 bases, in that order; junction bases with no gene match: 4. Germline loops: CDR1 SEHNR, CDR2 FQNEAQ (reference sequence). The CDR3 reads CASSSGTGVNTEAFF. The CDR3 nucleotides are TGTGCCAGCAGCTCAGGGACAGGGGTCAACACTGAAGCTTTCTTT. The whole variable domain, filled in from reference TRBV7-9 and TRBJ1-1, reads DTGVSQNPRHKITKRGQNVTFRCDPISEHNRLYWYRQTLGQGPEFLTYFQNEAQLEKSRLLSDRFSAERPKGSFSTLEIQRTEQGDSAMYLCASSSGTGVNTEAFFGQGTRLTVV.

This clone was seen a handful of times. CDR3 nucleotide sequence: TGTGCCAGCAGTCCATCGGGACTAGCGGGAGTTTACAATGAGCAGTTCTTC. It yields the protein CASSPSGLAGVYNEQFF. The chain links TRBV27 to TRBJ2-1; 14 positions match TRBD2. V lost 5 bases and J lost 4; bases outside the gene matches: 7. The CDR3 contains 17 residues. Germline V gene lookup returns CDR1 MNHEY and CDR2 SMNVEV (reference sequence).

As regards this clone: The sample contains more than one DNA sequence encoding this CDR3. The V and J genes are TRBV7-9 and TRBJ2-3, with a weak D call TRBD1 (5 bases). V lost 6 bases to trimming and J lost 4 bases, with 17 bases between them. The CDR3 loop spans 15 amino acids. Germline values: CDR1 SEHNR, CDR2 FQNEAQ (reference sequence). DNA for the CDR3: TGTGCCAGCAGTCTGACCGCAGGGTTAGCAGATACGCAGTATTTT. Its protein product is CASSLTAGLADTQYF. Supplemented by reference TRBV7-9 and TRBJ2-3, the full variable domain reads DTGVSQNPRHKITKRGQNVTFRCDPISEHNRLYWYRQTLGQGPEFLTYFQNEAQLEKSRLLSDRFSAERPKGSFSTLEIQRTEQGDSAMYLCASSLTAGLADTQYFGPGTRLTVL.

The rearrangement links TRBV7-2 to TRBJ2-1, with 7 bases lining up with TRBD2. The CDR3 consists of 15 residues. CDR1 and CDR2 (germline): SGHTA, FQGNSA. The J segment lost 9 bases and the V segment lost 1 base, leaving 9 bases of the junction unmatched. In DNA, the CDR3 is TGTGCCAGCAGCTTAGGGGGAGGGCAAATAGGTGAGCAGTTCTTC. Translated: CASSLGGGQIGEQFF.

The chain carries TRBV5-4 and TRBJ2-5; TRBD2 aligns across 10 bases. Germline V lookup: CDR1 SGHNT, CDR2 YYREEE (reference sequence). The CDR3 extends over 16 amino acids. J gave up 1 base and V 4 bases, and 7 bases lay outside the gene matches. Written as DNA, the CDR3 is TGTGCCAGCAGCCTCGGGACTAGCGTACTCCAAGAGACCCAGTACTTC. Its translation: CASSLGTSVLQETQYF.

The rearrangement links TRBV7-3 to TRBJ2-7; TRBD2 aligns across 10 bases. Germline V gene lookup returns CDR1 SGHTA and CDR2 FQGTGA. The CDR3 totals 16 residues. Losses at the gene ends were 5 bases for V and 3 bases for J; bases not matched to a gene: 10. The CDR3 coding sequence is TGTGCCAGCAGCCCGGCTAGCGGGAGTTCATTCTACGAGCAGTACTTC. Translated, it gives CASSPASGSSFYEQYF.

The chain joins TRBV5-1 to TRBJ1-2; possibly TRBD1 for D (6 bases). The CDR3 contains 15 residues. The V and J ends lost 4 bases and 5 bases respectively, with 18 bases between them. The germline CDR1 and CDR2 sequences are SGHRS and YFSETQ. CDR3 loop: CASSPGAGDVYGYTF. The CDR3 nucleotides are TGCGCCAGCAGCCCCGGCGCAGGGGATGTATATGGCTACACCTTC.